This T cell receptor (beta chain) stems from a study of OX40 agonist ivuxolimab in advanced cancers. With regard to this clone: As yet, its antigen is unknown.

Data came from immunoSEQ multiplex PCR; TCRdb stores just in-frame clones and leaves some out. Seen here are 35,000 to 55,000 clones, approximately 80% observed once, and the top ten hold under 11%. Whole-study results and caveats: No determination was made of the antigen specificity of the expanded peripheral T cells. CD8+ T cells averaged more expanded clones than CD4+.

The CDR3 spans 15 residues. The V end lost 0 bases, the J end lost 2 bases, and 11 bases lay between the germline ends. Germline lookup yields CDR1 LNHDA and CDR2 SQIVND (reference sequence). The TCR sequence derives from an adult with an advanced solid tumor such as melanoma, head and neck, liver or kidney cancer. The chain carries TRBV19 and TRBJ2-7; perhaps TRBD2 as D (7 bases). Specimen: CD4+ or CD8+ T cells sorted from blood, collected in a trial of the OX40 agonist ivuxolimab. The CDR3 sequence: CASSIEGGGAYEQYF. For the CDR3, the DNA is TGTGCCAGTAGTATAGAAGGCGGGGGCGCCTACGAGCAGTACTTC. Using reference TRBV19 and TRBJ2-7 for the parts outside the CDR3, the full variable domain is DGGITQSPKYLFRKEGQNVTLSCEQNLNHDAMYWYRQDPGQGLRLIYYSQIVNDFQKGDIAEGYSVSREKKESFPLTVTSAQKNPTAFYLCASSIEGGGAYEQYFGPGTRLTVT.